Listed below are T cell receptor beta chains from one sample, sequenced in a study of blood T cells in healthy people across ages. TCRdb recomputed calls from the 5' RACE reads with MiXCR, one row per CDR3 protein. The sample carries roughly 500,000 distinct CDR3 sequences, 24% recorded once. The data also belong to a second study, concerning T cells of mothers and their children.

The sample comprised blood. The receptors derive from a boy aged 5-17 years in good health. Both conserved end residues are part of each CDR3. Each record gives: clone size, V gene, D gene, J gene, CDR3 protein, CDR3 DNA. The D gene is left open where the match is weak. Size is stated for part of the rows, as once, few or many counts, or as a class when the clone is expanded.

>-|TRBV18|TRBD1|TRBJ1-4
CASSPVGQGAFNEKLFF
TGTGCCAGCTCACCGGTCGGACAGGGGGCGTTTAATGAAAAACTGTTTTTT
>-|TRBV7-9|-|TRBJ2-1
CAGGDTSSEQFF
TGTGCCGGAGGGGACACGTCGAGTGAGCAGTTCTTC
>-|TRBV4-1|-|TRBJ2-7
CASGPTGNRAGDEQYF
TGCGCCAGCGGCCCCACAGGAAACAGGGCTGGCGACGAGCAGTACTTC
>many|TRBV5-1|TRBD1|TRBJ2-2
CASSLGQGNGELFF
TGCGCCAGCAGCTTGGGACAGGGAAACGGGGAGCTGTTTTTT
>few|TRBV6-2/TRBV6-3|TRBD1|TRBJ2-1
CASSYSGQGPTLSYNEQFF
TGTGCCAGCAGTTACTCGGGACAGGGGCCCACTCTCTCCTACAATGAGCAGTTCTTC
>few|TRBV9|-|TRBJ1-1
CASSTGGPRAADEAFF
TGCGCCAGCAGCACTGGAGGGCCCCGGGCCGCAGATGAAGCTTTCTTT
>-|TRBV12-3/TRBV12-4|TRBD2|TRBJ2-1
CASSPAGLASDEQFF
TGTGCCAGCAGTCCCGCGGGACTAGCAAGCGATGAGCAGTTCTTC
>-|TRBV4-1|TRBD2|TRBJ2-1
CASSQWTSGGSSYNEQFF
TGCGCCAGCAGCCAATGGACTAGCGGGGGTAGCTCCTACAATGAGCAGTTCTTC
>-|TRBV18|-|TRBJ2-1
CASSPPTGVRNEQFF
TGTGCCAGCTCACCACCGACGGGAGTACGGAATGAGCAGTTCTTC
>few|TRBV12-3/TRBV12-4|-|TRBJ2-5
CASSPIEGSETQYF
TGTGCCAGCAGCCCGATCGAGGGGTCAGAGACCCAGTACTTC
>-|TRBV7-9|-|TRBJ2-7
CASSRRDRGSYEQYF
TGTGCCAGCAGCCGCAGAGACCGGGGCTCCTACGAGCAGTACTTC
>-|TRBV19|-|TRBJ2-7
CASSILGAGEQYF
TGTGCCAGTAGTATCCTGGGGGCAGGCGAGCAGTACTTC
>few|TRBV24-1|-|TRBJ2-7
CATSDQRTVYEQYF
TGTGCCACCAGTGATCAACGGACAGTCTACGAGCAGTACTTC
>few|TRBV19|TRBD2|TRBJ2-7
CATRGLNSGSSYEQYF
TGTGCCACCCGAGGACTAAATAGCGGGAGCTCCTACGAGCAGTACTTC
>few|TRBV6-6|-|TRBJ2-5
CASSYLDRPPGETQYF
TGTGCCAGCAGTTACCTCGACAGGCCTCCCGGGGAGACCCAGTACTTC
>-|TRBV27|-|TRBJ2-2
CASSPQTGGTDFNTGELFF
TGTGCCAGCAGTCCCCAAACGGGGGGGACAGATTTTAACACCGGGGAGCTGTTTTTT
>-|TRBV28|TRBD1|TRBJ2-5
CASSRQGIQTQYF
TGTGCCAGCAGTAGACAGGGTATACAGACCCAGTACTTC
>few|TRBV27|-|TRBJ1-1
CASSYQGGMNTEAFF
TGTGCCAGCAGTTATCAGGGAGGGATGAACACTGAAGCTTTCTTT
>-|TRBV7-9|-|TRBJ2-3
CASSLVSGGITDTQYF
TGTGCCAGCAGCTTAGTCTCCGGGGGAATCACAGATACGCAGTATTTT
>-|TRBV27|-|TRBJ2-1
CASSGEGALLNEQFF
TGTGCCAGCAGTGGGGAGGGGGCCCTTTTAAATGAGCAGTTCTTC
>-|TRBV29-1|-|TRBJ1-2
CSGVSANGYTF
TGCAGCGGGGTGTCGGCAAATGGCTACACCTTC
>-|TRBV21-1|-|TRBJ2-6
CASSPRHANSGANVLTF
TGTGCCAGCAGCCCCCGGCATGCCAACTCTGGGGCCAACGTCCTGACTTTC
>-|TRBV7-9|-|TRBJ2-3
CASREGGGSVGTDTQYF
TGTGCCAGCAGAGAAGGGGGCGGGAGTGTTGGCACAGATACGCAGTATTTT
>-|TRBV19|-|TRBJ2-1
CASSMETYNEQFF
TGTGCCAGTAGTATGGAGACCTACAATGAGCAGTTCTTC
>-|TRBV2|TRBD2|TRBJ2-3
CASGTSGSASTDTQYF
TGTGCCAGCGGGACTAGCGGGAGTGCTAGCACAGATACGCAGTATTTT
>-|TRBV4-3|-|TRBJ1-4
CASSPQRAGVNEKLFF
TGCGCCAGCAGCCCGCAAAGGGCAGGGGTTAATGAAAAACTGTTTTTT
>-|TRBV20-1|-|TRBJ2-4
CSAPGGVAKNIQYF
TGCAGTGCTCCAGGGGGGGTAGCCAAAAACATTCAGTACTTC
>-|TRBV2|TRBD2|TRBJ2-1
CASNGPGRRVASGSYNEQFF
TGTGCCAGCAACGGACCGGGACGAAGGGTGGCTAGCGGCTCCTACAATGAGCAGTTCTTC
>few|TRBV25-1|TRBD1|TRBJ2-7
CASIGTGYEQYF
TGTGCCAGCATTGGGACAGGGTACGAGCAGTACTTC
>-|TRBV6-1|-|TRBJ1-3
CASRAPTGLDFSGNTIYF
TGTGCCAGCAGAGCTCCGACAGGTCTAGACTTCTCTGGAAACACCATATATTTT
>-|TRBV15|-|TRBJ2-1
CATSRDWSSSYNEQFF
TGTGCCACCAGCAGAGATTGGTCAAGCTCCTACAATGAGCAGTTCTTC
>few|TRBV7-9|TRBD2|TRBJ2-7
CASSAPRAGTYEQYF
TGTGCCAGCAGCGCGCCACGAGCGGGGACCTACGAGCAGTACTTC
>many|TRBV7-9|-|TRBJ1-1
CASSSVGTGNTEAFF
TGTGCCAGCAGCTCCGTCGGAACAGGGAACACTGAAGCTTTCTTT
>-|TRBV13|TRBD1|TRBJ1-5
CASSQGRDRAEACGNQPQHF
TGCGCCAGCAGCCAAGGCCGTGACAGGGCGGAAGCGTGTGGCAATCAGCCCCAGCATTTT
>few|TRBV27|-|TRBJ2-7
CASGPLGGSYEQYF
TGTGCCAGCGGCCCCCTGGGCGGTTCCTACGAGCAGTACTTC
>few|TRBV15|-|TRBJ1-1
CATSSRTERDTEAFF
TGTGCCACCAGCAGCCGGACGGAGAGGGACACTGAAGCTTTCTTT
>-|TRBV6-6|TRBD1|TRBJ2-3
CASSSPPGQQTDTQYF
TGTGCCAGCAGTTCGCCGCCGGGACAGCAAACAGATACGCAGTATTTT
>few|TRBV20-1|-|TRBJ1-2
CSAPLGVAKGDGYTF
TGCAGTGCCCCGTTGGGAGTGGCGAAGGGAGATGGCTACACCTTC
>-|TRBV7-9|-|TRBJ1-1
CASRGDGAFF
TGTGCCAGCAGAGGCGATGGAGCTTTCTTT
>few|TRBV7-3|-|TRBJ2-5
CASSTGSWETQYF
TGTGCCAGCAGCACAGGCTCTTGGGAGACCCAGTACTTC
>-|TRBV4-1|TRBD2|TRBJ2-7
CASSQEGAGGFREQYF
TGCGCCAGCAGCCAAGAAGGGGCGGGAGGGTTTCGAGAGCAGTACTTC
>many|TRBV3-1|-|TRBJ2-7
CASSPQPAWDKTYEQYF
TGTGCCAGCAGCCCACAACCCGCGTGGGACAAGACCTACGAGCAGTACTTC
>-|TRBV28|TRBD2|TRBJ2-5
CASSFSGGLGETQYF
TGTGCCAGCAGTTTCAGCGGGGGTTTGGGCGAGACCCAGTACTTC
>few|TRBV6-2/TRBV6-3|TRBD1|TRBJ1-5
CASSEQGGQPQHF
TGTGCCAGCAGTGAACAGGGGGGGCAGCCCCAGCATTTT
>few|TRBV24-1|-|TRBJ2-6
CATSDPTGPGSGANVLTF
TGTGCCACCAGTGATCCTACCGGCCCAGGCTCTGGGGCCAACGTCCTGACTTTC
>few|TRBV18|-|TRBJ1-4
CASSPFEQGGKLFF
TGTGCCAGCTCACCCTTTGAACAGGGAGGAAAACTGTTTTTT
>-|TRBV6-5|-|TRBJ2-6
CASSYIQGSSGANVLTF
TGTGCCAGCAGTTACATCCAGGGTTCTTCTGGGGCCAACGTCCTGACTTTC
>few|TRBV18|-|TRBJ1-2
CASSLRDNSNYGYTF
TGTGCCAGCTCACTCCGGGACAACTCTAACTATGGCTACACCTTC
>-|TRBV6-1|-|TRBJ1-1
CAAGIGLVWTEAFF
TGTGCTGCAGGCATCGGGTTGGTTTGGACTGAAGCTTTCTTT